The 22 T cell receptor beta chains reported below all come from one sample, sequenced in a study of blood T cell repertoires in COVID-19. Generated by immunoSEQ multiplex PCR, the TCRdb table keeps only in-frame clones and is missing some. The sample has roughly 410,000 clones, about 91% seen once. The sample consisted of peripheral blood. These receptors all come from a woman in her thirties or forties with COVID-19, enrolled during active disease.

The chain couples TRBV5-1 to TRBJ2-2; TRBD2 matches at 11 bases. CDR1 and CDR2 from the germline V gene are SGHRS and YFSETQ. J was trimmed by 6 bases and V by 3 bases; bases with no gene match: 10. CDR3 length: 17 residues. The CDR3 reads CASSSQGLAGGAGELFF. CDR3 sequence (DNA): TGCGCCAGCAGCTCCCAGGGGCTAGCGGGAGGAGCCGGGGAGCTGTTTTTT.

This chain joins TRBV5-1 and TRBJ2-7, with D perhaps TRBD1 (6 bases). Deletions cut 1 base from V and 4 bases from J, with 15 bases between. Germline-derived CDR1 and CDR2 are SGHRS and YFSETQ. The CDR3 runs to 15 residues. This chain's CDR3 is CASSLRQGFVYEQYF. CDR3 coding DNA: TGCGCCAGCAGCTTGCGGCAGGGGTTCGTGTACGAGCAGTACTTC.

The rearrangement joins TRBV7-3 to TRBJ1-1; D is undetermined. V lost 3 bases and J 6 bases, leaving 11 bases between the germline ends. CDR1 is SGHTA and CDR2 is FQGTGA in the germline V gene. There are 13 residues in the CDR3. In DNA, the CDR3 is TGTGCCAGCAGCTTTGGGCCTTCCGCTGAAGCTTTCTTT. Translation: CASSFGPSAEAFF. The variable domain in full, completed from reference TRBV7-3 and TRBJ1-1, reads GAGVSQTPSNKVTEKGKYVELRCDPISGHTALYWYRQSLGQGPEFLIYFQGTGAADDSGLPNDRFFAVRPEGSVSTLKIQRTERGDSAVYLCASSFGPSAEAFFGQGTRLTVV.

The CDR3 is CASSLQENQPQHF. The CDR3 DNA reads TGTGCCAGCAGCTTACAGGAAAATCAGCCCCAGCATTTT. The V call is TRBV7-8, the J call TRBJ1-5; D not resolved. The CDR3 extends over 13 amino acids. Germline assignment: CDR1 SGHVS and CDR2 FQNEAQ. V was trimmed by 2 bases and J by 4 bases, leaving 6 bases between them.

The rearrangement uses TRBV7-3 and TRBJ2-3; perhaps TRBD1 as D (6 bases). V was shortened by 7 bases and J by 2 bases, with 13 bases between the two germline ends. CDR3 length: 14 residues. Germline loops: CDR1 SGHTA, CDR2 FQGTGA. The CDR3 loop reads CASTSGAATDTQYF. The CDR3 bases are TGTGCCAGCACCTCAGGGGCGGCCACAGATACGCAGTATTTT.

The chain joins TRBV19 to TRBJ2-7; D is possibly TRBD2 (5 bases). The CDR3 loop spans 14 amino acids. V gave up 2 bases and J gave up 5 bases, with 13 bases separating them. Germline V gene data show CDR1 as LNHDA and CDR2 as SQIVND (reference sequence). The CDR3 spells CASSILAGNNEQYF. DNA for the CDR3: TGTGCCAGTAGTATACTAGCCGGGAACAACGAGCAGTACTTC.

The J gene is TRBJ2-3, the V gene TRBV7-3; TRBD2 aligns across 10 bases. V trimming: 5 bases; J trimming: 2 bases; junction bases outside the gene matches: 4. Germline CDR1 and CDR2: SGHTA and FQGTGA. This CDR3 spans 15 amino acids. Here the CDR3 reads CASSQAGGITDTQYF. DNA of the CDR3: TGTGCCAGCAGCCAAGCGGGAGGGATCACAGATACGCAGTATTTT.

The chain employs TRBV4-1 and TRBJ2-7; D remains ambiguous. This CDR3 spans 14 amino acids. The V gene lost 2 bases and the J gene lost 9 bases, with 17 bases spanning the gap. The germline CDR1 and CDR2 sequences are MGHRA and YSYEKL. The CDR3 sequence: CASSQYIRVPVQYF. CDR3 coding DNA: TGCGCCAGCAGCCAATACATTCGGGTGCCAGTGCAGTACTTC.

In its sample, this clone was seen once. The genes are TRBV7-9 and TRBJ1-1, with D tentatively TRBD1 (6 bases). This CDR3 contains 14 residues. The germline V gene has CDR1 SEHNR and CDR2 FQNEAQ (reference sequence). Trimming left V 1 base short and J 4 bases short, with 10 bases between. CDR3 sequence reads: CASSLVQGRTEAFF. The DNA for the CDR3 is TGTGCCAGCAGCTTAGTCCAGGGGCGCACTGAAGCTTTCTTT.

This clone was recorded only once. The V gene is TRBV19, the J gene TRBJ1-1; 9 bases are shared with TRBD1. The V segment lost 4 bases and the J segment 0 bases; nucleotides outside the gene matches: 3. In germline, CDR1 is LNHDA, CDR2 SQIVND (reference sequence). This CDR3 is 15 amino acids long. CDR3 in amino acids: CASSSDRGMNTEAFF. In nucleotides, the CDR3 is TGTGCCAGTAGTAGTGACAGGGGGATGAACACTGAAGCTTTCTTT.

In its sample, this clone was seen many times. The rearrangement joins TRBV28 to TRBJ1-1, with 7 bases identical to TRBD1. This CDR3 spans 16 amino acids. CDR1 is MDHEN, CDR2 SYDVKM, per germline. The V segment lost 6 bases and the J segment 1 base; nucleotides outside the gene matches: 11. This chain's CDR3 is CASSLTQGIQNTEAFF. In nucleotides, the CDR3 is TGTGCCAGCAGCTTGACACAGGGGATTCAGAACACTGAAGCTTTCTTT.

The CDR3 region is CASSIPLAGGMNEQFF. In DNA form, the CDR3 reads TGTGCCAGCAGTATCCCGCTAGCGGGGGGGATGAATGAGCAGTTCTTC. The rearrangement joins TRBV27 to TRBJ2-1; 12 positions match TRBD2. Germline CDR1 reads MNHEY; CDR2 reads SMNVEV (reference sequence). J lost 7 bases, V lost 5 bases, and 9 bases had no gene match. The CDR3 loop spans 16 amino acids.

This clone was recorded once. The CDR3 loop reads CASSPWGTAEAFF. The CDR3 bases are TGTGCCAGCAGCCCGTGGGGCACGGCTGAAGCTTTCTTT. The chain combines TRBV7-3 with TRBJ1-1; D might be TRBD1 (5 bases). The CDR3 is 13 amino acids. Trimming shortened V by 5 bases and J by 6 bases, and 13 bases separated the two germline ends. Germline lookup yields CDR1 SGHTA and CDR2 FQGTGA.

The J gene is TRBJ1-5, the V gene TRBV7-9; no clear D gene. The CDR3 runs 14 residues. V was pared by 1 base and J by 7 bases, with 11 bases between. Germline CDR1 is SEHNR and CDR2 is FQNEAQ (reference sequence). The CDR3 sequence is CASSLVGSGQPQHF. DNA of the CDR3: TGTGCCAGCAGCTTAGTCGGTTCGGGACAGCCCCAGCATTTT.

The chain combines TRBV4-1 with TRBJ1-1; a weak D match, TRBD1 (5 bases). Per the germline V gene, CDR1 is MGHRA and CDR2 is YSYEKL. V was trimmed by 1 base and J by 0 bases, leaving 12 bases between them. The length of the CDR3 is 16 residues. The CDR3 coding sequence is TGCGCCAGCAGCCAAGTTTTCGCAGGGATGAACACTGAAGCTTTCTTT. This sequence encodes CASSQVFAGMNTEAFF.

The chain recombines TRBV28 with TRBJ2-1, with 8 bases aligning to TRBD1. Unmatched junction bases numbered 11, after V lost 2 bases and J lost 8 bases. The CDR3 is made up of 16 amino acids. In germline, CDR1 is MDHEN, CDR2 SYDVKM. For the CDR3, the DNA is TGTGCCAGCAGTTTAAGGTCCGGGACAGGCTCCCATGAGCAGTTCTTC. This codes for CASSLRSGTGSHEQFF.

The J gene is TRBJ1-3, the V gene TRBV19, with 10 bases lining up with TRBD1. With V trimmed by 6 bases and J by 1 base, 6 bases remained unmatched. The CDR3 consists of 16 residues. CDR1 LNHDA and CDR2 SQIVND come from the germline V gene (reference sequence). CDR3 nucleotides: TGTGCCAGTAGCAAGACAGGGGGCTTTTCTGGAAACACCATATATTTT. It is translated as CASSKTGGFSGNTIYF.

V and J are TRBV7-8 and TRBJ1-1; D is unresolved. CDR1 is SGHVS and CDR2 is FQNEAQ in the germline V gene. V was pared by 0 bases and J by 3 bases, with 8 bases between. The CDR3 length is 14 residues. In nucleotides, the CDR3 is TGTGCCAGCAGCTTAGCGAGGCAGTACACTGAAGCTTTCTTT. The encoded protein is CASSLARQYTEAFF.

The CDR3 region is CASHYKGFTEAFF. The CDR3 nucleotides read TGTGCCAGCCACTATAAGGGGTTTACTGAAGCTTTCTTT. The rearrangement joins TRBV28 to TRBJ1-1, with D perhaps matching TRBD1 (5 bases). CDR1 is MDHEN and CDR2 is SYDVKM in the germline V gene. The CDR3 has 13 residues. V was trimmed by 8 bases and J by 5 bases, leaving 15 bases between them.

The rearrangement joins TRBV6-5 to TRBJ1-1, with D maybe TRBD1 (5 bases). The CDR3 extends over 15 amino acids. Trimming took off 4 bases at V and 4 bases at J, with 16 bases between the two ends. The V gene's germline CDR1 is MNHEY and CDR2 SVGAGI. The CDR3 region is CASSSLKGMRTEAFF. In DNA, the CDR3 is TGTGCCAGCAGTTCCCTGAAGGGGATGCGCACTGAAGCTTTCTTT.

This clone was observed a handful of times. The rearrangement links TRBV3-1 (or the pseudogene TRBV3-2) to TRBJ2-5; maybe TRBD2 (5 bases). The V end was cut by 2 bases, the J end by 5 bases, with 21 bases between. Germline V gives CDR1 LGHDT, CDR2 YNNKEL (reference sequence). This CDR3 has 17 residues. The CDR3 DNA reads TGTGCCAGCAGCCAACCCTCGCCGGCTAGCCCTGTTGAGACCCAGTACTTC. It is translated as CASSQPSPASPVETQYF.

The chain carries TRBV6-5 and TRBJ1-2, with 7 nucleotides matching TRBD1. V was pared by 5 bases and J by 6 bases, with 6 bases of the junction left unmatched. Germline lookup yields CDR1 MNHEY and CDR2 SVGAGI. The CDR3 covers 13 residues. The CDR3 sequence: CASSRTGVHGYTF. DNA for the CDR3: TGTGCCAGCAGTCGCACAGGGGTTCATGGCTACACCTTC.